One sample yielded the 24 T cell receptor beta chains listed below, sequenced in a study of blood T cell repertoires in COVID-19. This table comes from immunoSEQ multiplex PCR, and its TCRdb copy is limited to in-frame clones, with some not included. In the table there are under 300,000 clones, more than 60% of which are singletons. The source material was peripheral blood. The receptor set was obtained from a woman aged 40 to 49 with active or convalescent COVID-19.

The chain links TRBV10-3 to TRBJ2-3; D not certain. CDR1 and CDR2 (germline): ENHRY, SYGVKD. Between the trimmed V and J ends, which lost 3 bases and 4 bases, there was a span of 5 bases. This CDR3 comprises 12 residues. The CDR3 region has the DNA TGTGCCATCAGTGACTTGTCAGATACGCAGTATTTT. As protein: CAISDLSDTQYF.

The CDR3 DNA sequence: TGTGCCAGCAGCCAACTGGAGGGAAGGACTGAAGCTTTCTTT. Protein sequence: CASSQLEGRTEAFF. The chain carries TRBV14 and TRBJ1-1; D is ambiguous. Germline V CDR1 and CDR2: SGHDN, FVKESK. The CDR3 covers 14 residues. Deletions cut 2 bases from V and 5 bases from J, with 12 bases between. Based on the CDR3 plus reference TRBV14 and TRBJ1-1, the full variable domain is EAGVTQFPSHSVIEKGQTVTLRCDPISGHDNLYWYRRVMGKEIKFLLHFVKESKQDESGMPNNRFLAERTGGTYSTLKVQPAELEDSGVYFCASSQLEGRTEAFFGQGTRLTVV.

V is TRBV30 and J is TRBJ1-4; D perhaps matches TRBD1 (5 bases). This CDR3 region has 15 residues. Germline V gene lookup returns CDR1 GTSNPN and CDR2 SVGIG (reference sequence). Here the CDR3 reads CALPYAGTGNEKLFF. DNA for the CDR3: TGTGCTTTGCCTTACGCCGGGACTGGGAATGAAAAACTGTTTTTT.

The CDR3 coding sequence is TGTGCCGGGGAGCGGAGGTTGAACACTGAAGCTTTCTTT. Protein: CAGERRLNTEAFF. The chain carries TRBV5-7 and TRBJ1-1; D is ambiguous. TRBV5-7 is an ORF; its function is uncertain. Trimming took 10 bases from V and 0 from J, leaving 13 bases between them. The CDR3 totals 13 residues.

This chain uses TRBV28 with TRBJ1-2; 8 bases fit TRBD1. From germline, CDR1 is MDHEN and CDR2 SYDVKM. The CDR3 is made up of 12 amino acids. V lost 8 bases to trimming and J lost 4 bases; unmatched junction nucleotides: 3. CDR3 bases: TGTGCCAGCTACGACAGGGGCTATGGCTACACCTTC. It specifies CASYDRGYGYTF.

This chain joins TRBV6-4 and TRBJ1-6; D unresolved. This CDR3 has 15 residues. The V end was cut by 9 bases, the J end by 10 bases, with 22 bases between. The germline V gene encodes CDR1 MRHNA and CDR2 SNTAGT. The CDR3 sequence: CASRIEEGVGSPLHF. In DNA form, the CDR3 reads TGTGCCAGTAGAATAGAGGAGGGTGTGGGGTCACCCCTCCACTTT.

J is TRBJ1-1 and V is TRBV7-6; D ambiguous. Germline V gene sequence: CDR1 SGHVS, CDR2 FNYEAQ. V was clipped by 3 bases and J by 5 bases, with 13 bases between them. This CDR3 comprises 14 residues. The CDR3 spells CASSLRVDGTEAFF. DNA for the CDR3: TGTGCCAGCAGCTTGAGGGTAGACGGTACTGAAGCTTTCTTT.

The table lists this clone with a count of one. This chain joins TRBV5-1 and TRBJ1-2, with D tentatively TRBD1 (5 bases). V lost 0 bases and J 2 bases, leaving 11 bases between the germline ends. The CDR3 runs to 15 residues. CDR1 and CDR2 from the germline V gene are SGHRS and YFSETQ. DNA of the CDR3: TGCGCCAGCAGCTTGGGGGCGACAGCCAACTATGGCTACACCTTC. It codes for CASSLGATANYGYTF. The full variable domain, completed using reference TRBV5-1 and TRBJ1-2, is KAGVTQTPRYLIKTRGQQVTLSCSPISGHRSVSWYQQTPGQGLQFLFEYFSETQRNKGNFPGRFSGRQFSNSRSEMNVSTLELGDSALYLCASSLGATANYGYTFGSGTRLTVV.

This clone has just one count. The chain uses TRBV6-5 and TRBJ2-6, with TRBD1 matching over 7 bases. V dropped 6 bases and J dropped 9; count of bases not matched to a gene: 5. Per the germline V gene, CDR1 is MNHEY and CDR2 is SVGAGI. This CDR3 has 13 amino acids. The chain's CDR3 is CASSLDRHNVLTF. In nucleotides, the CDR3 is TGTGCCAGCAGCCTGGACAGGCACAACGTCCTGACTTTC.

The V and J genes are TRBV21-1 and TRBJ2-6; whether TRBD1, the table's D call, matches the DNA was not checked. TRBV21-1 is given as a pseudogene. The CDR3 runs 20 residues. Here the CDR3 reads CASSKATRGTGDSGANVLTF. CDR3 in DNA: TGTGCCAGCAGCAAAGCCACTAGAGGGACAGGGGACTCTGGGGCCAACGTCCTGACTTTC.

J is TRBJ2-5 and V is TRBV10-3, with D tentatively TRBD1 (6 bases). Trimming removed 6 bases from V and 2 bases from J, with 16 bases in between. The CDR3 is 15 residues long. The germline V gene encodes CDR1 ENHRY and CDR2 SYGVKD. CDR3 amino acids: CAIRDRDNNQETQYF. Written as DNA, the CDR3 is TGTGCCATCAGAGACCGGGACAATAATCAAGAGACCCAGTACTTC.

This clone was observed a handful of times. V is TRBV28 and J is TRBJ1-5; a possible D gene is TRBD1 (5 bases). V was trimmed by 7 bases and J by 1 base, leaving 11 bases between them. The CDR3 consists of 14 residues. The germline gives CDR1 MDHEN, CDR2 SYDVKM. CDR3 region: CASIKDRSNQPQHF. The CDR3 nucleotides are TGTGCCAGCATCAAAGACAGAAGCAATCAGCCCCAGCATTTT. The full variable domain, in which reference TRBV28 and TRBJ1-5 provide the parts outside the CDR3, is DVKVTQSSRYLVKRTGEKVFLECVQDMDHENMFWYRQDPGLGLRLIYFSYDVKMKEKGDIPEGYSVSREKKERFSLILESASTNQTSMYLCASIKDRSNQPQHFGDGTRLSIL.

The chain recombines TRBV7-3 with TRBJ2-1; the match to TRBD2 covers 10 bases. CDR3 length equals 19 residues. J was trimmed by 0 bases and V by 0 bases; bases with no gene match: 8. Germline V gives CDR1 SGHTA, CDR2 FQGTGA. The CDR3 DNA is TGTGCCAGCAGCTTAACAGGAGCGGGGGGGCCTTACTCCTACAATGAGCAGTTCTTC. This translates into CASSLTGAGGPYSYNEQFF.

This clone was counted a few times. This chain connects TRBV5-1 to TRBJ1-2, with 7 bases matching TRBD1. Trimming cost V 1 base and J 6 bases; bases outside gene matches: 6. The CDR3 loop spans 14 amino acids. Germline loops: CDR1 SGHRS, CDR2 YFSETQ. CDR3 residues: CASSLTGDADGYTF. CDR3 in DNA: TGCGCCAGCAGCTTGACAGGGGACGCGGATGGCTACACCTTC.

This chain links TRBV5-5 with TRBJ1-1; no clear D gene. Germline V gene data show CDR1 as SGHKS and CDR2 as YYEKEE (reference sequence). The CDR3 covers 14 residues. Trimming cost V 2 bases and J 1 base, with 9 bases left between them. The CDR3: CASSFFAGNTEAFF. CDR3 bases: TGTGCCAGCAGCTTTTTTGCCGGGAACACTGAAGCTTTCTTT.

The chain recombines TRBV14 with TRBJ1-2; D remains ambiguous. Trimming removed 0 bases from V and 2 bases from J, with 7 bases in between. Germline V lookup: CDR1 SGHDN, CDR2 FVKESK. This CDR3 has 14 residues. Here the CDR3 DNA reads TGTGCCAGCAGCCAAGAGCTAACGAACTATGGCTACACCTTC. It is translated as CASSQELTNYGYTF.

This chain uses TRBV14 with TRBJ2-1, with 10 bases matching TRBD2. J was trimmed by 0 bases and V by 1 base; bases with no gene match: 9. Germline V CDR1 and CDR2: SGHDN, FVKESK. This CDR3 is built from 19 residues. The DNA for the CDR3 is TGTGCCAGCAGCCAAGGATGGGCTAGCGGGGGTACCTCCTACAATGAGCAGTTCTTC. It translates to CASSQGWASGGTSYNEQFF.

This clone was seen a few times. The J gene is TRBJ2-1, the V gene TRBV5-1; D unresolved. The CDR3 contains 13 residues. Germline lookup yields CDR1 SGHRS and CDR2 YFSETQ. Trimming took off 0 bases at V and 6 bases at J, with 7 bases between the two ends. The CDR3 is CASSLVTVNEQFF. DNA for the CDR3: TGCGCCAGCAGCTTGGTAACGGTCAATGAGCAGTTCTTC.

This clone was recorded only once. The chain couples TRBV6-6 to TRBJ1-5; 7 positions agree with TRBD1. Germline CDR1 and CDR2: MNHNY and SVGAGI (reference sequence). Trimming removed 5 bases from V and 2 bases from J; junction bases left unmatched: 6. This CDR3 contains 15 residues. This CDR3 is CASSTDRVGNQPQHF. DNA for the CDR3: TGTGCCAGCAGTACCGACAGGGTAGGCAATCAGCCCCAGCATTTT.

The CDR3 DNA is TGTGCCATCAGTGACCCCCGACAGCAAGGTTCCACTGAAGCTTTCTTT. This codes for CAISDPRQQGSTEAFF. The rearrangement links TRBV10-3 to TRBJ1-1; D might be TRBD1 (5 bases). This CDR3 is built from 16 residues. Germline assignment: CDR1 ENHRY and CDR2 SYGVKD. V gave up 3 bases and J gave up 4 bases, with 18 bases separating them.

The chain couples TRBV28 to TRBJ1-4, with a tentative D call TRBD1 (6 bases). This CDR3 is 16 amino acids long. Trimming shortened V by 2 bases and J by 4 bases, and 14 bases separated the two germline ends. Germline assignment: CDR1 MDHEN and CDR2 SYDVKM. The CDR3 loop is CASSLPRGAGNEKLFF. CDR3 sequence (DNA): TGTGCCAGCAGTTTACCCCGGGGGGCGGGTAATGAAAAACTGTTTTTT.

This chain joins TRBV25-1 and TRBJ1-1; D not certain. V was pared by 7 bases and J by 4 bases, with 16 bases between. The germline CDR1 and CDR2 sequences are MGHDK and SYGVNS. CDR3 length: 14 amino acids. CDR3 sequence: CASTPTGFGTEAFF. CDR3 bases: TGTGCCAGCACCCCTACGGGGTTTGGCACTGAAGCTTTCTTT. Full variable domain (missing parts from reference TRBV25-1 and TRBJ1-1): EADIYQTPRYLVIGTGKKITLECSQTMGHDKMYWYQQDPGMELHLIHYSYGVNSTEKGDLSSESTVSRIRTEHFPLTLESARPSHTSQYLCASTPTGFGTEAFFGQGTRLTVV.

The V and J genes are TRBV27 and TRBJ1-5; no reliable D call. The V end was cut by 4 bases, the J end by 0 bases, with 7 bases between. There are 14 residues in the CDR3. From germline, CDR1 is MNHEY and CDR2 SMNVEV (reference sequence). Here the CDR3 reads CASSWRSSNQPQHF. The CDR3, as DNA: TGTGCCAGCAGTTGGAGGTCTAGCAATCAGCCCCAGCATTTT.

The chain joins TRBV6-1 to TRBJ2-3, with 13 nucleotides matching TRBD2. The CDR3 totals 19 residues. V dropped 3 bases and J dropped 4; count of bases not matched to a gene: 13. Germline CDR1 is MNHNS and CDR2 is SASEGT. In nucleotides, the CDR3 is TGTGCCAGCAGTGACCGCGCGAAACTAGCGGGGGGGCCTCCAGATACGCAGTATTTT. As protein: CASSDRAKLAGGPPDTQYF.